The 7 T cell receptor beta chains below come from one sample, sequenced in a study of shared clonotypes between healthy human individuals. Sequencing was performed with immunoSEQ multiplex PCR; in TCRdb, only in-frame clones are kept and a portion is missing. In the table there are roughly 2,000,000 clones, roughly 95% of which are singletons. It was CD45RO-negative cells, positively selected for CCR7, that made up naive CD8 cells, with terminally differentiated effector memory CD45RA+ cells excluded. The specimen was naive CD8+ T cells sorted from blood. Receptors were obtained from a man aged 18 to 29 in good health.

The chain is built from TRBV27 and TRBJ2-5; 14 nucleotides align to TRBD2. Germline V lookup: CDR1 MNHEY, CDR2 SMNVEV (reference sequence). Germline trimming cut 2 bases from V and 5 bases from J; bases unmatched to any gene: 4. The CDR3 is 16 residues long. CDR3 region: CASSLGTSGSGETQYF. The CDR3 DNA reads as TGTGCCAGCAGTTTAGGGACTAGCGGGAGCGGTGAGACCCAGTACTTC.

This clone was detected only a few times. The chain uses TRBV11-2 and TRBJ1-2; no clear D. The germline gives CDR1 SGHAT, CDR2 FQNNGV. This CDR3 is 11 amino acids long. V lost 4 bases and J lost 10, with 10 bases in between. CDR3 nucleotides: TGTGCCAGCAGCTCTTTGATTGACTACACCTTC. Residues: CASSSLIDYTF.

The chain carries TRBV9 and TRBJ1-2; D gene uncertain. The germline V gene encodes CDR1 SGDLS and CDR2 YYNGEE. The CDR3 is 15 amino acids. V was trimmed by 0 bases and J by 3 bases, leaving 12 bases between them. The CDR3 is CASSVAEEQDYGYTF. CDR3 coding DNA: TGTGCCAGCAGCGTAGCGGAGGAGCAAGACTATGGCTACACCTTC.

The sample holds one count of this clone. This chain's CDR3 is CSAPGGNEQFF. CDR3 nucleotides: TGCAGTGCCCCCGGCGGCAATGAGCAGTTCTTC. The chain employs TRBV20-1 and TRBJ2-1, with D unclear. Trimming removed 6 bases at V and 6 bases at J, with 9 bases between. This CDR3 contains 11 residues. Germline V lookup: CDR1 DFQATT, CDR2 SNEGSKA (reference sequence).

J is TRBJ1-4 and V is TRBV19; D unresolved. The CDR3 totals 11 residues. Germline V lookup: CDR1 LNHDA, CDR2 SQIVND (reference sequence). The germline V and J ends were trimmed by 4 bases and 8 bases, with 5 bases remaining between them. The CDR3 DNA is TGTGCCAGTAGTACCGGAGAAAAACTGTTTTTT. This codes for CASSTGEKLFF.

On this clone itself: Other DNA variants within this sample encode the same CDR3. This sequence joins TRBV4-3 and TRBJ2-3, with D hard to call. Trimming shortened V by 1 base and J by 0 bases, and 5 bases separated the two germline ends. The CDR3 runs to 14 residues. Germline CDR1 is LGHNA and CDR2 is YSLEER. The CDR3 spells CASSQATSTDTQYF. CDR3 in DNA: TGCGCCAGCAGCCAAGCGACTAGCACAGATACGCAGTATTTT.

The gene calls are TRBV15 and TRBJ2-6, with TRBD1 matching over 7 bases. The germline V gene has CDR1 LNHNV and CDR2 YYDKDF (reference sequence). This CDR3 is 16 amino acids long. Trimming at V came to 5 bases and at J to 0 bases, leaving 4 bases not matched to a gene. The CDR3 sequence is CATSERTGSGANVLTF. CDR3 nucleotides: TGTGCCACCAGCGAACGGACAGGCTCTGGGGCCAACGTCCTGACTTTC.